The 25 T cell receptor beta chains below come from one sample, sequenced in a study of blood T cell repertoires in COVID-19. Some clones are missing from TCRdb's copy, which holds only in-frame ones; the method was immunoSEQ multiplex PCR. In the table there are around 200,000 clones, around 84% of which are singletons. The sample taken for sequencing was peripheral blood. Every receptor here comes from an elderly woman with active or convalescent COVID-19.

The rearrangement uses TRBV5-1 and TRBJ1-2; 8 positions match TRBD1. V trimming: 4 bases; J trimming: 4 bases; junction bases outside the gene matches: 6. The CDR3 sequence is 14 residues long. CDR1 SGHRS and CDR2 YFSETQ come from the germline V gene. CDR3 protein: CASSQQQGGYGYTF. The CDR3 bases are TGCGCCAGCAGCCAACAACAGGGGGGCTATGGCTACACCTTC.

The rearrangement uses TRBV5-1 and TRBJ2-3, with D unclear. Trimming removed 0 bases at V and 6 bases at J, with 11 bases between. The CDR3 length is 14 residues. Germline V gives CDR1 SGHRS, CDR2 YFSETQ. Here the CDR3 reads CASSLEQLSDTQYF. CDR3 DNA: TGCGCCAGCAGCTTGGAGCAATTAAGTGATACGCAGTATTTT.

CDR3 loop: CASSDPGQGDYGYTF. CDR3 sequence (DNA): TGTGCCAGCAGTGACCCGGGACAGGGTGACTATGGCTACACCTTC. The rearrangement joins TRBV25-1 to TRBJ1-2, with 9 nucleotides matching TRBD1. Germline loops: CDR1 MGHDK, CDR2 SYGVNS. CDR3 length equals 15 residues. Losses at the gene ends were 3 bases for V and 3 bases for J; bases not matched to a gene: 5.

A single count supports this clone. A read error may explain this, as a much larger clone is one base away. The same CDR3 arises from other DNA sequences in this sample as well. This chain links TRBV10-3 with TRBJ2-3; D gene ambiguous. The CDR3 is made up of 11 amino acids. Germline V gives CDR1 ENHRY, CDR2 SYGVKD. Trimming took 10 bases from V and 0 from J, leaving 5 bases between them. The CDR3 sequence: CATVSTDTQYF. CDR3 nucleotides: TGTGCCACCGTAAGCACAGATACGCAGTATTTT.

The V call is TRBV11-3, the J call TRBJ2-3; possible D gene TRBD1, 5 bases. Between the trimmed V and J ends, which lost 8 bases and 5 bases, there was a span of 14 bases. Germline V gene sequence: CDR1 SGHNT, CDR2 YENEEA. The CDR3 sequence is 13 residues long. The CDR3 DNA reads TGTGCCAGCCAGGGCTCGTATAAAGATACGCAGTATTTT. This gives the protein CASQGSYKDTQYF.

With regard to this clone: The same CDR3 is also encoded by other DNA sequences in this sample. This chain links TRBV7-3 with TRBJ2-2, with 7 bases aligning to TRBD2. The CDR3 runs to 17 residues. V shed 1 base and J 1 base; nucleotides not matched to a gene: 6. The germline gives CDR1 SGHTA, CDR2 FQGTGA. This chain's CDR3 is CASSLNLGGGNTGELFF. CDR3 coding DNA: TGTGCCAGCAGCTTAAATTTGGGCGGGGGGAACACCGGGGAGCTGTTTTTT.

This clone was detected only once. The chain joins TRBV5-1 to TRBJ2-5; 8 bases align to TRBD2. With V trimmed by 7 bases and J by 5 bases, 10 bases remained unmatched. Germline loops: CDR1 SGHRS, CDR2 YFSETQ. The CDR3 has 14 amino acids. The CDR3 sequence: CASGSGGGRETQYF. The DNA for the CDR3 is TGCGCCAGCGGGTCGGGAGGGGGTCGGGAGACCCAGTACTTC.

V gene TRBV7-2 combines with J gene TRBJ2-3; 10 nucleotides align to TRBD2. V trimming: 5 bases; J trimming: 4 bases; junction bases outside the gene matches: 9. This CDR3 has 16 residues. Germline V gives CDR1 SGHTA, CDR2 FQGNSA. The CDR3 DNA is TGTGCCAGCAGCCCACCAGCGGGGGGGCCGGCAGATACGCAGTATTTT. This translates into CASSPPAGGPADTQYF. The full variable domain, in which reference TRBV7-2 and TRBJ2-3 provide the parts outside the CDR3, is GAGVSQSPSNKVTEKGKDVELRCDPISGHTALYWYRQSLGQGLEFLIYFQGNSAPDKSGLPSDRFSAERTGGSVSTLTIQRTQQEDSAVYLCASSPPAGGPADTQYFGPGTRLTVL.

The rearrangement uses TRBV6-5 and TRBJ2-5, with a tentative D call TRBD1 (6 bases). V was trimmed by 0 bases and J by 5 bases, leaving 13 bases between them. Germline loops: CDR1 MNHEY, CDR2 SVGAGI. This CDR3 contains 15 residues. The CDR3 bases are TGTGCCAGCAGTTACTCAGGGGGTTTAAGGGAGACCCAGTACTTC. It translates to CASSYSGGLRETQYF.

J is TRBJ1-2 and V is TRBV7-9; the match to TRBD1 covers 12 bases. CDR1 and CDR2 (germline): SEHNR, FQNEAQ (reference sequence). This CDR3 contains 14 residues. The trim removed 4 bases at V and 8 bases at J, leaving 5 bases unmatched. The CDR3 region is CASSWRDRGLGYTF. The CDR3 bases are TGTGCCAGCAGCTGGAGGGACAGGGGGCTCGGCTACACCTTC.

The chain carries TRBV6-2 or TRBV6-3 and TRBJ1-3, with 9 bases that match TRBD1. CDR3 size: 15 residues. V shed 5 bases, J shed 5 bases, and the junction held 7 bases outside the gene matches. Germline V gene data show CDR1 as MNHEY and CDR2 as SVGEGT. DNA of the CDR3: TGTGCCAGCAGTCCCGGGACAGGGACAAGAAACACCATATATTTT. This gives the protein CASSPGTGTRNTIYF.

This chain uses TRBV5-6 with TRBJ2-7; a possible D gene is TRBD2 (5 bases). The V gene's germline CDR1 is SGHDT and CDR2 YYEEEE. The CDR3 has 12 residues. Trimming pared 4 bases from V and 2 bases from J, leaving 7 bases between. CDR3 in amino acids: CASSLAAYEQYF. Here the CDR3 DNA reads TGTGCCAGCAGCCTAGCTGCCTACGAGCAGTACTTC.

The gene calls are TRBV28 and TRBJ1-1; the D is unclear. This CDR3 contains 13 residues. The V and J ends lost 5 bases and 0 bases respectively, with 7 bases between them. Germline V CDR1 and CDR2: MDHEN, SYDVKM. The DNA of the CDR3 is TGTGCCAGCAGTCCAAACTTGAACACTGAAGCTTTCTTT. Translated, it gives CASSPNLNTEAFF.

This clone was recorded once. The chain uses TRBV30 and TRBJ1-1; TRBD1 agrees at 8 bases. The CDR3 consists of 13 residues. Germline CDR1 and CDR2: GTSNPN and SVGIG (reference sequence). The trim removed 4 bases at V and 10 bases at J, leaving 11 bases unmatched. The CDR3 loop is CAWTHGTGRTAFF. As DNA, the CDR3 is TGTGCCTGGACCCACGGGACAGGTCGAACAGCTTTCTTT.

The V call is TRBV5-1, the J call TRBJ2-3, with TRBD1 matching over 9 bases. This CDR3 is 17 amino acids long. Germline lookup yields CDR1 SGHRS and CDR2 YFSETQ. Unmatched junction bases numbered 7, after V lost 0 bases and J lost 2 bases. CDR3: CASSLDRGQGFTDTQYF. CDR3 sequence (DNA): TGCGCCAGCAGCTTGGACCGGGGACAGGGATTCACAGATACGCAGTATTTT.

V is TRBV5-1 and J is TRBJ1-1; 7 bases are shared with TRBD1. Germline values: CDR1 SGHRS, CDR2 YFSETQ. This CDR3 is 14 amino acids long. V trimming: 2 bases; J trimming: 5 bases; junction bases outside the gene matches: 6. The CDR3 DNA sequence: TGCGCCAGCAGCTTTCTACAGGGGCAGACTGAAGCTTTCTTT. Translating it yields CASSFLQGQTEAFF. The full variable domain, rest sourced from reference TRBV5-1 and TRBJ1-1, is KAGVTQTPRYLIKTRGQQVTLSCSPISGHRSVSWYQQTPGQGLQFLFEYFSETQRNKGNFPGRFSGRQFSNSRSEMNVSTLELGDSALYLCASSFLQGQTEAFFGQGTRLTVV.

The sample holds a few counts of this clone. This chain uses TRBV9 with TRBJ1-4; TRBD1 agrees at 9 bases. Germline trimming cut 4 bases from V and 5 bases from J; bases unmatched to any gene: 6. Germline V gene data show CDR1 as SGDLS and CDR2 as YYNGEE. CDR3 length: 15 residues. CDR3 bases: TGTGCCAGCAGCTCTGGGACAGGGTCGAATGAAAAACTGTTTTTT. It specifies CASSSGTGSNEKLFF.

This chain connects TRBV11-3 to TRBJ2-7; no clear D. Germline assignment: CDR1 SGHNT and CDR2 YENEEA. CDR3 length: 16 amino acids. Trimming took off 0 bases at V and 1 base at J, with 13 bases between the two ends. This CDR3 is CASSLDEAATSYEQYF. CDR3 DNA: TGTGCCAGCAGCTTAGATGAGGCGGCAACGTCCTACGAGCAGTACTTC.

This clone appeared many times. The rearrangement links TRBV19 to TRBJ1-2; the D gene is possibly TRBD1 (5 bases). There are 12 residues in the CDR3. The V gene's germline CDR1 is LNHDA and CDR2 SQIVND (reference sequence). Trimming shortened V by 6 bases and J by 2 bases, and 7 bases separated the two germline ends. CDR3 sequence (DNA): TGTGCCAGTAGAGACAGAAACTATGGCTACACCTTC. Protein product: CASRDRNYGYTF.

The V call is TRBV9, the J call TRBJ2-7; tentative D call: TRBD2 (5 bases). The CDR3 consists of 15 residues. V shed 0 bases and J shed 3 bases, with 13 bases lying between them. CDR1 and CDR2 from the germline V gene are SGDLS and YYNGEE. Here the CDR3 DNA reads TGTGCCAGCAGCGTAGCGGCCACTAGTATCTACGAGCAGTACTTC. Its translation is CASSVAATSIYEQYF.

The chain links TRBV9 to TRBJ1-1; 10 bases map to TRBD1. This CDR3 is 15 amino acids long. Germline trimming cut 4 bases from V and 3 bases from J; bases unmatched to any gene: 6. Germline values: CDR1 SGDLS, CDR2 YYNGEE. The CDR3 coding sequence is TGTGCCAGCAGCCCGCAGGGACAGGGGTACACTGAAGCTTTCTTT. Translation: CASSPQGQGYTEAFF.

The chain has TRBV7-7 and TRBJ2-1; TRBD2 matches at 13 bases. This CDR3 contains 15 residues. Germline CDR1 SSHAT, CDR2 FNYEAQ (reference sequence). The V gene end was trimmed by 5 bases and the J gene end by 6 bases; junction bases not matched to a gene: 4. Written as DNA, the CDR3 is TGTGCCAGCAGCCCAGGACTAGCGGGGGCCAATGAGCAGTTCTTC. This codes for CASSPGLAGANEQFF.

This clone has more than one count but fewer than ten. This rearrangement joins TRBV7-9 to TRBJ1-4, with TRBD1 matching over 7 bases. The CDR3 consists of 14 residues. Unmatched junction bases numbered 2, after V lost 4 bases and J lost 3 bases. CDR1 and CDR2 (germline): SEHNR, FQNEAQ (reference sequence). The CDR3 region has the DNA TGTGCCAGCAGCTCGACAGGGTCTAATGAAAAACTGTTTTTT. Its translation: CASSSTGSNEKLFF.

V gene TRBV4-2 combines with J gene TRBJ2-2, with 11 bases fitting TRBD2. The V gene end was trimmed by 1 base and the J gene end by 7 bases; junction bases not matched to a gene: 8. The CDR3 loop spans 17 amino acids. In germline, CDR1 is LGHNA, CDR2 YNFKEQ. The DNA of the CDR3 is TGTGCCAGCAGCCAAGTTAGCGGGAGGGCCGCGGGCGGGGAGCTGTTTTTT. Translating gives CASSQVSGRAAGGELFF.

The chain uses TRBV7-9 and TRBJ2-1; 7 bases are shared with TRBD2. CDR1 is SEHNR, CDR2 FQNEAQ, per germline (reference sequence). The trim removed 1 base at V and 9 bases at J, leaving 12 bases unmatched. The CDR3 spans 16 residues. The DNA of the CDR3 is TGTGCCAGCAGCTTAGAGCGGCTAGCGGAGGCGGGTGAGCAGTTCTTC. It encodes CASSLERLAEAGEQFF.